The clone carrying this T cell receptor beta chain was counted a few times. Its antigen is as yet unknown. TCRdb re-called the reads through MiXCR, storing one row per CDR3 protein. The sample records about 310,000 distinct CDR3 sequences, 15% to 20% being singletons. This specimen belongs to a study of T cell repertoires in cytomegalovirus infection. Background on the study: Public TCR beta signatures were indicative of both CMV infection and a matching HLA type.

Trimming shortened V by 0 bases and J by 0 bases, and 8 bases separated the two germline ends. The CDR3 loop spans 16 amino acids. The V gene's germline CDR1 is LNHNV and CDR2 YYDKDF (reference sequence). General study results and limits: Ex vivo, HLA-C-restricted CMV-specific TCR beta clonotypes prevailed over the rest of the response. The cumulative frequency of public TCR beta families distinguished individuals who carried CMV together with the relevant HLA.

The sequence derives from a human donor in good health (CMV status not recorded). Some clones in this sample may be carry-over from other donors' samples. The chain is built from TRBV15 and TRBJ1-4; unclear D gene. Sequencing input: PBMCs. The CDR3 here is CATSRDRQATNEKLFF. CDR3 coding DNA: TGTGCCACCAGCAGAGATAGACAAGCAACTAATGAAAAACTGTTTTTT. The full variable domain, its missing parts supplied by reference TRBV15 and TRBJ1-4, is DAMVIQNPRYQVTQFGKPVTLSCSQTLNHNVMYWYQQKSSQAPKLLFHYYDKDFNNEADTPDNFQSRRPNTSFCFLDIRSPGLGDTAMYLCATSRDRQATNEKLFFGSGTQLSVL.